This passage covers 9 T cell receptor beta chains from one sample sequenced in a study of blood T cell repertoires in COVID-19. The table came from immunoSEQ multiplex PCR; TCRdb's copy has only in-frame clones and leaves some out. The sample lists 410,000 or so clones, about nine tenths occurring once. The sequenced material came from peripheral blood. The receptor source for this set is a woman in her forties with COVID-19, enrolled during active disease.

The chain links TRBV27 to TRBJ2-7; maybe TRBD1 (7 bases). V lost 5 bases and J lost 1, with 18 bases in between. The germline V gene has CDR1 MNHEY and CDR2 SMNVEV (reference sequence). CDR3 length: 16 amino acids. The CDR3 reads CASSNRQGLGSYEQYF. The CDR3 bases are TGTGCCAGCAGTAATCGACAGGGACTGGGGTCCTACGAGCAGTACTTC.

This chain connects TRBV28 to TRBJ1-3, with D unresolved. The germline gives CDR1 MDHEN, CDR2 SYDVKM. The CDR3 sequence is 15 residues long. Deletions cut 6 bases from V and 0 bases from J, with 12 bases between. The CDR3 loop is CASSRTGVSGNTIYF. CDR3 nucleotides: TGTGCCAGCAGCCGTACCGGGGTCTCTGGAAACACCATATATTTT.

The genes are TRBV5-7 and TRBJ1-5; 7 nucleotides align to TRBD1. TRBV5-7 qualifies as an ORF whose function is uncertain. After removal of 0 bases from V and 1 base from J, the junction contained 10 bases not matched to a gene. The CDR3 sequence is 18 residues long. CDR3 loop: CASSLEAKWDSSNQPQHF. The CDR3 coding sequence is TGTGCCAGCAGCTTGGAGGCGAAATGGGACAGCAGCAATCAGCCCCAGCATTTT.

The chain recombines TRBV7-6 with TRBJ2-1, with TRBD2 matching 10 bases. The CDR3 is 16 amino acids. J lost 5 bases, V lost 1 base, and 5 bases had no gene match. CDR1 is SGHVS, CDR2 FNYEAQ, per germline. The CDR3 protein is CASSLDRAGGDNEQFF. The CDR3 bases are TGTGCCAGCAGCTTAGATCGAGCGGGAGGGGACAATGAGCAGTTCTTC.

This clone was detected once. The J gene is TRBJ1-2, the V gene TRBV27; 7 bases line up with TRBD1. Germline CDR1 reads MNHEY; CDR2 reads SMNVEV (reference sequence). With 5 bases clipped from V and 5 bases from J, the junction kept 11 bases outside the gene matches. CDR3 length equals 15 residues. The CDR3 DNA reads TGTGCCAGCAGTCCGATCGTAACAGGGGCTTATGGCTACACCTTC. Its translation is CASSPIVTGAYGYTF.

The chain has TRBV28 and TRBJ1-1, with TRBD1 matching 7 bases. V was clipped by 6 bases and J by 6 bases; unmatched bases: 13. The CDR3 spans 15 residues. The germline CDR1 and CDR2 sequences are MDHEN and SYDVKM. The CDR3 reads CASRGEQGSSAEAFF. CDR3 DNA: TGTGCCAGCAGGGGGGAACAGGGGTCGAGCGCTGAAGCTTTCTTT.

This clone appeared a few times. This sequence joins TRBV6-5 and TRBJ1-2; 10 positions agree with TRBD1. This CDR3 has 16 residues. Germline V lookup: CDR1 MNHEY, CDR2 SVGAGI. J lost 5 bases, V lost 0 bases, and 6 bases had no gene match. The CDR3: CASSYSGTGAEYGYTF. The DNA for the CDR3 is TGTGCCAGCAGTTACTCTGGGACAGGGGCCGAATATGGCTACACCTTC.

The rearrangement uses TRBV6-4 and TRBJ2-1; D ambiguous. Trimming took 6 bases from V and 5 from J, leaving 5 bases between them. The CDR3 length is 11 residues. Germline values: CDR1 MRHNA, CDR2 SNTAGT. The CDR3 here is CASSQNNEQFF. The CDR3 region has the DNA TGTGCCAGCAGCCAAAACAATGAGCAGTTCTTC.

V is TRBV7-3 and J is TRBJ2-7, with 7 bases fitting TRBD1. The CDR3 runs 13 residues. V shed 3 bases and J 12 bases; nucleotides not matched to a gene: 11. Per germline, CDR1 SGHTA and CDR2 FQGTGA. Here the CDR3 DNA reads TGTGCCAGCAGCTTGGAGGACAGGTCCGAGGTGTACTTC. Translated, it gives CASSLEDRSEVYF.